This T cell receptor (beta chain) was observed in a study of T cell repertoires in cytomegalovirus infection. V gave up 4 bases and J gave up 7 bases; unmatched junction bases: 11. The CDR3 has 16 residues. Per the germline V gene, CDR1 is ENHRY and CDR2 is SYGVKD. This clonotype appeared a few times. What it binds is not known. One entry per CDR3 protein, called by TCRdb with MiXCR from the reads. Of 640,000 or so distinct CDR3 sequences listed, around 35% are singletons. This receptor was taken from a human donor in good health (CMV status not recorded). Some clones in this sample may be carry-over from other donors' samples. The sample consisted of cultured PBMCs, taken from culture after CMV antigen stimulation. The V call is TRBV10-3, the J call TRBJ2-1, with 9 bases lining up with TRBD2. CDR3 residues: CAISGGRASVYNEQFF. DNA for the CDR3: TGTGCCATCAGTGGCGGGAGGGCCTCCGTTTATAATGAGCAGTTCTTC.